Listed here are 27 T cell receptor beta chains from one sample, sequenced in a study of blood T cell repertoires in COVID-19. TCRdb's table, derived via immunoSEQ multiplex PCR, lists solely in-frame clones and lacks some. Among some 150,000 clones listed, 80% to 90% were seen once. Sequencing was done on a sample of peripheral blood. The receptor set was obtained from a man aged 50 or older with active COVID-19.

This clone was picked up many times. CDR3 loop: CASSLNPRGSADTQYF. CDR3 bases: TGTGCCAGCAGCTTAAATCCCCGGGGTAGCGCAGATACGCAGTATTTT. The chain is built from TRBV7-3 and TRBJ2-3, with D tentatively TRBD2 (5 bases). Germline assignment: CDR1 SGHTA and CDR2 FQGTGA. This CDR3 has 16 residues. Trimming removed 1 base at V and 4 bases at J, with 15 bases between.

The J gene is TRBJ2-1, the V gene TRBV18; TRBD2 matches 8 bases. This CDR3 has 18 residues. Germline CDR1 is KGHSH and CDR2 is LQKENI. V gave up 3 bases and J gave up 0 bases; unmatched junction bases: 10. CDR3 amino acids: CASSPPGSGASSYNEQFF. The CDR3 bases are TGTGCCAGCTCACCTCCGGGTAGCGGGGCAAGCTCCTACAATGAGCAGTTCTTC.

The V and J genes are TRBV5-1 and TRBJ1-2; TRBD1 aligns across 8 bases. V lost 3 bases to trimming and J lost 8 bases; unmatched junction nucleotides: 12. From germline, CDR1 is SGHRS and CDR2 YFSETQ. The CDR3 is made up of 15 amino acids. CDR3 amino acids: CASSWGQVQSGGYTF. CDR3 DNA sequence: TGCGCCAGCAGCTGGGGACAGGTCCAATCGGGAGGCTACACCTTC.

This clone was seen once. The chain links TRBV7-2 to TRBJ2-3; weak D call: TRBD2 (5 bases). Trimming cost V 2 bases and J 4 bases, with 10 bases left between them. The CDR3 spans 14 residues. Germline CDR1 and CDR2: SGHTA and FQGNSA. The DNA for the CDR3 is TGTGCCAGCAGCTTAACTAGTACGGCAGATACGCAGTATTTT. Protein product: CASSLTSTADTQYF.

This chain joins TRBV5-1 and TRBJ2-1; a possible D gene is TRBD2 (6 bases). The germline V and J ends were trimmed by 5 bases and 6 bases, with 15 bases remaining between them. Germline V gene lookup returns CDR1 SGHRS and CDR2 YFSETQ. CDR3 length: 14 amino acids. The CDR3 bases are TGCGCCAGCAGTTCCCCCGGGGGTCGCAATGAGCAGTTCTTC. Protein: CASSSPGGRNEQFF.

This clone occurred once. The chain is built from TRBV7-3 and TRBJ1-1, with unresolved D. The V gene's germline CDR1 is SGHTA and CDR2 FQGTGA. The CDR3 runs 13 residues. V was pared by 3 bases and J by 1 base, with 6 bases between. CDR3 DNA sequence: TGTGCCAGCAGCTTTACAGCGAACACTGAAGCTTTCTTT. As protein: CASSFTANTEAFF.

The J gene is TRBJ2-3, the V gene TRBV7-2; D is undetermined. CDR1 is SGHTA and CDR2 is FQGNSA in the germline V gene. CDR3 length equals 14 residues. V was cut by 5 bases and J by 0 bases, with 9 bases left in between. CDR3 in amino acids: CASSPGESTDTQYF. Written as DNA, the CDR3 is TGTGCCAGCAGCCCAGGTGAAAGCACAGATACGCAGTATTTT.

V is TRBV2 and J is TRBJ2-6; TRBD1 aligns across 7 bases. The CDR3 loop spans 13 amino acids. Germline trimming cut 5 bases from V and 8 bases from J; bases unmatched to any gene: 3. Germline CDR1 reads SNHLY; CDR2 reads FYNNEI. CDR3 in DNA: TGTGCCAGCAGTCTGACAGGGACCAACGTCCTGACTTTC. Encoded protein: CASSLTGTNVLTF.

This chain links TRBV18 with TRBJ1-3, with D maybe TRBD1 (5 bases). The CDR3 spans 15 residues. V lost 4 bases to trimming and J lost 0 bases, with 10 bases between them. Germline loops: CDR1 KGHSH, CDR2 LQKENI. The CDR3 loop reads CASSLQVISGNTIYF. The CDR3, as DNA: TGTGCCAGCTCACTACAGGTTATCTCTGGAAACACCATATATTTT.

The J gene is TRBJ1-5, the V gene TRBV4-1; TRBD1 aligns across 8 bases. Germline CDR1 and CDR2: MGHRA and YSYEKL. This CDR3 comprises 16 residues. The V and J ends lost 3 bases and 5 bases, in that order; junction bases with no gene match: 9. CDR3 sequence: CASSQTTGGAYQPQHF. In nucleotides, the CDR3 is TGCGCCAGCAGCCAGACCACAGGGGGTGCGTATCAGCCCCAGCATTTT.

The genes are TRBV7-2 and TRBJ1-4, with D hard to call. The CDR3 runs 12 residues. Per germline, CDR1 SGHTA and CDR2 FQGNSA. The ends were cut back, 8 bases at V and 4 bases at J, with 8 bases in the middle. The CDR3: CASGQYNEKLFF. The CDR3, as DNA: TGTGCCAGCGGCCAGTATAATGAAAAACTGTTTTTT.

The J gene is TRBJ2-3, the V gene TRBV2, with D tentatively TRBD2 (6 bases). Germline V CDR1 and CDR2: SNHLY, FYNNEI. Trimming took off 8 bases at V and 3 bases at J, with 15 bases between the two ends. This CDR3 is 14 amino acids long. This CDR3 is CASVWAGTTDTQYF. The CDR3 region has the DNA TGTGCCAGCGTGTGGGCGGGGACGACAGATACGCAGTATTTT.

This clone was found once. At one boundary the junction diverges from the germline segment, which might be a read error. The chain links TRBV19 to TRBJ2-6; D gene uncertain. The germline CDR1 and CDR2 sequences are LNHDA and SQIVND (reference sequence). CDR3 size: 15 residues. CDR3 nucleotides: TGTGCCAGCAGTACAACTCACTCTGGGGCCAACGTCCTGACTTTC. This encodes CASSTTHSGANVLTF.

This clone was observed a handful of times. The chain couples TRBV6-5 to TRBJ1-5, with D unresolved. The ends were cut back, 7 bases at V and 10 bases at J, with 17 bases in the middle. The CDR3 consists of 13 residues. The V gene's germline CDR1 is MNHEY and CDR2 SVGAGI. CDR3 amino acids: CASTPGLQKPQHF. In DNA form, the CDR3 reads TGTGCCAGCACCCCCGGGTTGCAGAAACCCCAGCATTTT.

This clone was found many times. The chain has TRBV5-4 and TRBJ2-1; perhaps TRBD1 as D (6 bases). With 0 bases removed from V and 0 bases from J, the gap between germline ends came to 10 bases. There are 16 residues in the CDR3. The germline V gene has CDR1 SGHNT and CDR2 YYREEE (reference sequence). The CDR3 DNA sequence: TGTGCCAGCAGCTTGGAGGGGGAAAGCTCCTACAATGAGCAGTTCTTC. Protein product: CASSLEGESSYNEQFF.

V gene TRBV5-6 combines with J gene TRBJ1-1, with no clear D. Trimming stripped 0 bases from V and 4 bases from J, with 13 bases between. Per the germline V gene, CDR1 is SGHDT and CDR2 is YYEEEE. This CDR3 has 15 amino acids. The CDR3 DNA reads as TGTGCCAGCAGCTTGGGGGGTCGGGATACCACTGAAGCTTTCTTT. Its translation is CASSLGGRDTTEAFF.

This clone was seen once. V and J are TRBV6-4 and TRBJ1-2; weak D call: TRBD1 (5 bases). The CDR3 is made up of 14 amino acids. Germline V gives CDR1 MRHNA, CDR2 SNTAGT. V lost 4 bases to trimming and J lost 6 bases, with 15 bases between them. The CDR3 loop reads CASSAQTASDGYTF. CDR3 DNA sequence: TGTGCCAGCAGTGCCCAGACAGCATCAGATGGCTACACCTTC.

The V gene is TRBV7-9, the J gene TRBJ2-3; TRBD2 is a possible D gene (5 bases). The CDR3 is made up of 15 amino acids. Germline V gives CDR1 SEHNR, CDR2 FQNEAQ (reference sequence). Between the trimmed V and J ends, which lost 6 bases and 2 bases, there was a span of 15 bases. The CDR3 nucleotides read TGTGCCAGCAGAAACCCTCCCCGGGACACAGATACGCAGTATTTT. As protein: CASRNPPRDTDTQYF.

The J gene is TRBJ1-6, the V gene TRBV12-3 or TRBV12-4; 10 bases map to TRBD1. Germline trimming cut 8 bases from V and 14 bases from J; bases unmatched to any gene: 9. This CDR3 comprises 13 residues. The CDR3 region has the DNA TGTGCCAGCTGGACAGGGGGTCCGGGAGCCCTCCACTTT. It encodes CASWTGGPGALHF.

In its sample, this clone was seen once. J is TRBJ2-7 and V is TRBV6-2 or TRBV6-3; 7 bases map to TRBD1. The germline V gene encodes CDR1 MNHEY and CDR2 SVGEGT. Trimming removed 5 bases from V and 1 base from J; junction bases left unmatched: 5. The CDR3 length is 14 residues. The CDR3: CASSQRDRSYEQYF. In nucleotides, the CDR3 is TGTGCCAGCAGTCAGAGGGACAGATCCTACGAGCAGTACTTC.

This chain joins TRBV9 and TRBJ1-6; TRBD1 might be the D (6 bases). CDR1 is SGDLS and CDR2 is YYNGEE in the germline V gene. V was pared by 0 bases and J by 6 bases, with 10 bases between. The CDR3 is 15 amino acids. The CDR3 bases are TGTGCCAGCAGCGTAGGGTGGGGGCGTAATTCACCCCTCCACTTT. Residues: CASSVGWGRNSPLHF.

CDR3 residues: CASSRTGGNEAFF. CDR3 bases: TGTGCCAGCAGTCGGACAGGGGGCAATGAAGCTTTCTTT. The chain combines TRBV12-3 or TRBV12-4 with TRBJ1-1; 11 nucleotides agree with TRBD1. The ends lost 5 bases at V and 7 bases at J; junction bases unmatched: 3. This CDR3 contains 13 residues.

The chain employs TRBV11-2 and TRBJ2-5, with D possibly TRBD2 on 5 matching bases. The CDR3 runs 14 residues. Germline values: CDR1 SGHAT, CDR2 FQNNGV. The ends were cut back, 5 bases at V and 5 bases at J, with 15 bases in the middle. The CDR3, as DNA: TGTGCCAGCAGCCGCCCGGGATATAGGGAGACCCAGTACTTC. It encodes CASSRPGYRETQYF.

J is TRBJ1-1 and V is TRBV4-3, with D possibly matching TRBD1 (6 bases). The CDR3 spans 14 residues. The V gene's germline CDR1 is LGHNA and CDR2 YSLEER. V lost 1 base and J 5 bases, leaving 11 bases between the germline ends. This CDR3 reads CASSQVQGRTEAFF. Written as DNA, the CDR3 is TGCGCCAGCAGCCAAGTACAGGGCCGGACTGAAGCTTTCTTT.

The chain employs TRBV7-6 and TRBJ2-7; D perhaps matches TRBD2 (5 bases). Germline V gives CDR1 SGHVS, CDR2 FNYEAQ. V was clipped by 5 bases and J by 0 bases, with 11 bases between them. The CDR3 extends over 14 amino acids. The CDR3 protein is CASSQGTSSYEQYF. The CDR3 DNA follows: TGTGCCAGCAGCCAAGGAACTAGCTCCTACGAGCAGTACTTC.

The chain carries TRBV5-4 and TRBJ2-3; TRBD1 aligns across 9 bases. V shed 3 bases, J shed 5 bases, and the junction held 4 bases outside the gene matches. This CDR3 has 14 residues. Per the germline V gene, CDR1 is SGHNT and CDR2 is YYREEE (reference sequence). DNA of the CDR3: TGTGCCAGCAGCTCCGGGACAGGGAAAGATACGCAGTATTTT. It yields the protein CASSSGTGKDTQYF.

This clone has just one count. The chain joins TRBV6-1 to TRBJ2-7; TRBD1 is a possible D gene (5 bases). Trimming pared 2 bases from V and 6 bases from J, leaving 11 bases between. This CDR3 comprises 13 residues. Germline values: CDR1 MNHNS, CDR2 SASEGT. CDR3 loop: CASSESLGVEQYF. In nucleotides, the CDR3 is TGTGCCAGCAGTGAATCGCTAGGGGTCGAGCAGTACTTC.